Listed below are T cell receptor beta chains from one sample, sequenced in a study of blood T cell repertoires in COVID-19. This table comes from immunoSEQ multiplex PCR, and its TCRdb copy is limited to in-frame clones, with some not included. The sample shows 200,000 to 250,000 clones, roughly 80% of them seen only once. Material: PBMCs or T cells enriched from blood (not recorded which). The receptors were gathered from a man aged 60 to 69 who had recovered from COVID-19. The CDR3 runs from the conserved cysteine through the conserved F or W. The D gene is left open where the match is weak. Some rows have no size entry. The others give once, few or many, or a class for an expanded clone.

j_call: TRBJ2-7
d_call: NA
clone_size: NA
v_call: TRBV5-1
cdr3_nt: TGCGCCAGCAGCTCCCGGACAGCTGAGCAGTACTTC
cdr3_aa: CASSSRTAEQYF

j_call: TRBJ1-6
d_call: NA
clone_size: NA
v_call: TRBV7-2
cdr3_nt: TGTGCCAGCAGCCCCAGGGAGGCTAATTCACCCCTCCACTTT
cdr3_aa: CASSPREANSPLHF

j_call: TRBJ1-2
d_call: NA
clone_size: NA
v_call: TRBV11-3
cdr3_nt: TGTGCCAGCAGCCAAGGCGGGGATAACGGCTTCGGCTACACCTTC
cdr3_aa: CASSQGGDNGFGYTF

j_call: TRBJ1-1
d_call: NA
clone_size: NA
v_call: TRBV5-1
cdr3_nt: TGCGCCAGCAGTTTTACAGGGTCCAGCACTGAAGCTTTCTTT
cdr3_aa: CASSFTGSSTEAFF

j_call: TRBJ2-3
d_call: NA
clone_size: once
v_call: TRBV3-1/TRBV3-2
cdr3_nt: TGTGCCAGCAGCCAAGTCGGGAGCACAGATACGCAGTATTTT
cdr3_aa: CASSQVGSTDTQYF

j_call: TRBJ1-1
d_call: TRBD1
clone_size: NA
v_call: TRBV2
cdr3_nt: TGTGCCAGCAACCGGGACAGGGACACTGAAGCTTTCTTT
cdr3_aa: CASNRDRDTEAFF

j_call: TRBJ2-7
d_call: NA
clone_size: medium-sized
v_call: TRBV5-5
cdr3_nt: TGTGCCAGCAGCTTGTACGCGGAAGAGCAGTACTTC
cdr3_aa: CASSLYAEEQYF

j_call: TRBJ1-5
d_call: NA
clone_size: NA
v_call: TRBV23-1
cdr3_nt: TGCGCCAGCAAAACTTCAGGGTCGGGCGGCCAGCCCCAGCATTTT
cdr3_aa: CASKTSGSGGQPQHF

j_call: TRBJ2-3
d_call: NA
clone_size: once
v_call: TRBV9
cdr3_nt: TGTGCCAGCAGCGGGGGCAGGGGTTGGGTTACGCAGTATTTT
cdr3_aa: CASSGGRGWVTQYF

j_call: TRBJ2-7
d_call: NA
clone_size: NA
v_call: TRBV6-2/TRBV6-3
cdr3_nt: TGTGCCAGCAGTTACGGGACACCGACCACCTACGAGCAGTACTTC
cdr3_aa: CASSYGTPTTYEQYF

j_call: TRBJ1-1
d_call: TRBD1
clone_size: NA
v_call: TRBV7-2
cdr3_nt: TGTGCCAGCAGCCGGACAGGGAGCACTGAAGCTTTCTTT
cdr3_aa: CASSRTGSTEAFF

j_call: TRBJ1-2
d_call: NA
clone_size: NA
v_call: TRBV7-2
cdr3_nt: TGTGCCAGCAGCCACTCGGTGGGGGGGGCTAACTATGGCTACACCTTC
cdr3_aa: CASSHSVGGANYGYTF

j_call: TRBJ2-1
d_call: NA
clone_size: NA
v_call: TRBV9
cdr3_nt: TGTGCCAGCAGCGGCCTCGGGGGAACCTACAATGAGCAGTTCTTC
cdr3_aa: CASSGLGGTYNEQFF

j_call: TRBJ2-7
d_call: TRBD2
clone_size: NA
v_call: TRBV3-1/TRBV3-2
cdr3_nt: TGTGCCAGCAGCAAGACTAGCGGGGGAATCTCCTACGAGCAGTACTTC
cdr3_aa: CASSKTSGGISYEQYF

j_call: TRBJ2-2
d_call: TRBD1
clone_size: once
v_call: TRBV5-1
cdr3_nt: TGCGCCAGCAGCTTGACAGGGGTCACCGGGGAGCTGTTTTTT
cdr3_aa: CASSLTGVTGELFF

j_call: TRBJ2-2
d_call: TRBD1
clone_size: NA
v_call: TRBV6-5
cdr3_nt: TGTGCCAGCAGCCGACAGGGGGGAAATACCGGGGAGCTGTTTTTT
cdr3_aa: CASSRQGGNTGELFF

j_call: TRBJ2-2
d_call: NA
clone_size: NA
v_call: TRBV7-9
cdr3_nt: TGTGCCAGCAGCCACAGCGGGGAGCTGTTTTTT
cdr3_aa: CASSHSGELFF

j_call: TRBJ2-5
d_call: NA
clone_size: NA
v_call: TRBV29-1
cdr3_nt: TGCAGCGTTGTAAAATCGGCGGAAGAGACCCAGTACTTC
cdr3_aa: CSVVKSAEETQYF

j_call: TRBJ1-4
d_call: TRBD1
clone_size: NA
v_call: TRBV18
cdr3_nt: TGTGCCAGCTCACAGGTTCCGGGACAGGGAGATGAAAAACTGTTTTTT
cdr3_aa: CASSQVPGQGDEKLFF

j_call: TRBJ2-3
d_call: TRBD2
clone_size: few
v_call: TRBV18
cdr3_nt: TGTGCCAGCTCACGAAGACTAGCGGGGGGGAATGGAGATACGCAGTATTTT
cdr3_aa: CASSRRLAGGNGDTQYF

j_call: TRBJ2-7
d_call: NA
clone_size: NA
v_call: TRBV5-1
cdr3_nt: TGCGCCAGCAGCTTGGGTGTCGGAATGACTGTGGCCGAGCAGTACTTC
cdr3_aa: CASSLGVGMTVAEQYF

j_call: TRBJ2-3
d_call: NA
clone_size: NA
v_call: TRBV19
cdr3_nt: TGTGCCAGTAGTATAGGGTACCCGGGCACAGATACGCAGTATTTT
cdr3_aa: CASSIGYPGTDTQYF

j_call: TRBJ1-5
d_call: TRBD1
clone_size: NA
v_call: TRBV15
cdr3_nt: TGTGCCACCAGCAGAGAGGCGACAGGGAGCCAGCCCCAGCATTTT
cdr3_aa: CATSREATGSQPQHF

j_call: TRBJ2-7
d_call: NA
clone_size: NA
v_call: TRBV7-3
cdr3_nt: TGTGCCAGCAGCCCGAGTCGGGGGACCGAGCAGTACTTC
cdr3_aa: CASSPSRGTEQYF

j_call: TRBJ1-1
d_call: NA
clone_size: NA
v_call: TRBV7-8
cdr3_nt: TGTGCCAGCAGCCCCTGGAGGAGGACTGAAGCTTTCTTT
cdr3_aa: CASSPWRRTEAFF

j_call: TRBJ1-2
d_call: NA
clone_size: NA
v_call: TRBV6-1
cdr3_nt: TGTGCCAGCAGTGAACCCCCGGACTCCTATGGCTACACCTTC
cdr3_aa: CASSEPPDSYGYTF

j_call: TRBJ2-3
d_call: NA
clone_size: NA
v_call: TRBV6-4
cdr3_nt: TGTGCCAGCAGTGCTAGCGGCACAGATACGCAGTATTTT
cdr3_aa: CASSASGTDTQYF

j_call: TRBJ2-3
d_call: TRBD1
clone_size: NA
v_call: TRBV7-3
cdr3_nt: TGTGCCAGCAGCGAACAGGGGATCCAAGATACGCAGTATTTT
cdr3_aa: CASSEQGIQDTQYF

j_call: TRBJ2-7
d_call: TRBD1
clone_size: once
v_call: TRBV19
cdr3_nt: TGTGCCAGTAGTAACACTCCGGGACAGGGTGGCGACGAGCAGTACTTC
cdr3_aa: CASSNTPGQGGDEQYF

j_call: TRBJ2-3
d_call: TRBD2
clone_size: NA
v_call: TRBV11-2
cdr3_nt: TGTGCCAGCAGCTTAACCCGAAGAAGGACTAGCGGGGGAGCAGATACGCAGTATTTT
cdr3_aa: CASSLTRRRTSGGADTQYF

j_call: TRBJ1-5
d_call: NA
clone_size: NA
v_call: TRBV2
cdr3_nt: TGTGCCAGCAGTGGACAGTATAGCAATCAGCCCCAGCATTTT
cdr3_aa: CASSGQYSNQPQHF